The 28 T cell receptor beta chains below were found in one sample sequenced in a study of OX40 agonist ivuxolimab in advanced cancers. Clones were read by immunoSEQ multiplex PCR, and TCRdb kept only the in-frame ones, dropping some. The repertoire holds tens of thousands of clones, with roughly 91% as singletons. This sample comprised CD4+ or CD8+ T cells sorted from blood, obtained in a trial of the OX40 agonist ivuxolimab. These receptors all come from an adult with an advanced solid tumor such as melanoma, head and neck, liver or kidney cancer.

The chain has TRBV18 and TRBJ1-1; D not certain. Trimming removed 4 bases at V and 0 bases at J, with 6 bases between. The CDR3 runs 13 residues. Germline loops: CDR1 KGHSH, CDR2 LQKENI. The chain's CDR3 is CASSLSLNTEAFF. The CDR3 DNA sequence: TGTGCCAGCTCACTTTCCCTGAACACTGAAGCTTTCTTT.

The CDR3 coding sequence is TGTGCCAGCAGCTTAGCGCGTGGCGGGGGGAAGACCCAGTACTTC. Its translation is CASSLARGGGKTQYF. The chain carries TRBV7-2 and TRBJ2-5; 8 nucleotides agree with TRBD2. Unmatched junction bases numbered 6, after V lost 0 bases and J lost 6 bases. CDR1 and CDR2 from the germline V gene are SGHTA and FQGNSA. CDR3 size: 15 residues.

This CDR3 reads CASSPQPDGNTIYF. The CDR3 DNA is TGTGCCAGCAGCCCTCAGCCTGATGGAAACACCATATATTTT. The chain links TRBV11-2 to TRBJ1-3; D is undetermined. The CDR3 has 14 amino acids. Trimming cost V 5 bases and J 3 bases, with 11 bases left between them. Germline-derived CDR1 and CDR2 are SGHAT and FQNNGV. The variable domain in full, with the rest retrieved from reference TRBV11-2 and TRBJ1-3, is EAGVAQSPRYKIIEKRQSVAFWCNPISGHATLYWYQQILGQGPKLLIQFQNNGVVDDSQLPKDRFSAERLKGVDSTLKIQPAKLEDSAVYLCASSPQPDGNTIYFGEGSWLTVV.

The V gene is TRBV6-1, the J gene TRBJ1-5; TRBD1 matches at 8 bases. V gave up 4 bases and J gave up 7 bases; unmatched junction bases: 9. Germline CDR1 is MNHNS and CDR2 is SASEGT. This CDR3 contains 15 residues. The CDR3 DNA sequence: TGTGCCAGCAGTGGCTTGACAGGGGCACCCCAGCCCCAGCATTTT. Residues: CASSGLTGAPQPQHF.

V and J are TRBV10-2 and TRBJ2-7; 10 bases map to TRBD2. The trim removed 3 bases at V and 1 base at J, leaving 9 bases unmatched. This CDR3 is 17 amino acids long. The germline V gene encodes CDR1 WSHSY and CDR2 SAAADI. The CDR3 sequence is CASSDSGLADGSYEQYF. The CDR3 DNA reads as TGCGCCAGCAGTGATTCCGGACTAGCGGACGGATCCTACGAGCAGTACTTC.

In DNA form, the CDR3 reads TGTGCCATCAGTGAGCTCCCGAACACTGAAGCTTTCTTT. Translating it yields CAISELPNTEAFF. The chain employs TRBV10-3 and TRBJ1-1; D call uncertain. The germline V and J ends were trimmed by 2 bases and 1 base, with 5 bases remaining between them. The CDR3 runs to 13 residues. Germline assignment: CDR1 ENHRY and CDR2 SYGVKD.

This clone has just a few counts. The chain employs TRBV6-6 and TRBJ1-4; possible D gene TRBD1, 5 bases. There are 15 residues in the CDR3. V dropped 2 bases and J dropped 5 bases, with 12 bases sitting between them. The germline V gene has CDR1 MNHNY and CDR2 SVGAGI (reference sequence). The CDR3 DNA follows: TGTGCCAGCAGTTACACCCAGGGCTCAAATGAAAAACTGTTTTTT. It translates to CASSYTQGSNEKLFF.

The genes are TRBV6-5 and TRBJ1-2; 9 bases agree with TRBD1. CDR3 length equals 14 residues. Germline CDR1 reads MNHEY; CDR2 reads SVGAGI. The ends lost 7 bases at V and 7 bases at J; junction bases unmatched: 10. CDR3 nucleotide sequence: TGTGCCAGCACCCCCGGGACAGGGCCCACTGGCTACACCTTC. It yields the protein CASTPGTGPTGYTF.

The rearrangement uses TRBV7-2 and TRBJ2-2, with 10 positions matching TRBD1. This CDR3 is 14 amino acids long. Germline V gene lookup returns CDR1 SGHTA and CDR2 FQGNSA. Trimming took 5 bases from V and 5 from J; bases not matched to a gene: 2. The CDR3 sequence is CASSRDRGTGELFF. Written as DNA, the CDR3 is TGTGCCAGCAGCCGGGACAGGGGTACCGGGGAGCTGTTTTTT.

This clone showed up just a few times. CDR3 sequence reads: CASSPNPSRRVQPQHF. The CDR3, as DNA: TGTGCCAGCAGTCCCAACCCATCCCGGCGGGTACAGCCCCAGCATTTT. The J gene is TRBJ1-5, the V gene TRBV28; D is uncertain. Per the germline V gene, CDR1 is MDHEN and CDR2 is SYDVKM. Trimming took 5 bases from V and 7 from J, leaving 21 bases between them. The CDR3 has 16 residues.

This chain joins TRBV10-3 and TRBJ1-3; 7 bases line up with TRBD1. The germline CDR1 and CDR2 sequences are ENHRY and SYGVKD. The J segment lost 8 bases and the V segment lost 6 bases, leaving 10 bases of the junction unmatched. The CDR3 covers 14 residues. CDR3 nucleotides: TGTGCCATCAGGGGGGGACAGCGAATAGACACCATATATTTT. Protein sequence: CAIRGGQRIDTIYF.

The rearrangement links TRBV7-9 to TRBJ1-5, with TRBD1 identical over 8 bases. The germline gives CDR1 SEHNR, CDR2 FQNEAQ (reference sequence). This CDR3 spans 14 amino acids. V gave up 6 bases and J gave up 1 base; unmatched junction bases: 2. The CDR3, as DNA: TGTGCCAGCAGTGGACAGGGAAGCAATCAGCCCCAGCATTTT. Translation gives CASSGQGSNQPQHF.

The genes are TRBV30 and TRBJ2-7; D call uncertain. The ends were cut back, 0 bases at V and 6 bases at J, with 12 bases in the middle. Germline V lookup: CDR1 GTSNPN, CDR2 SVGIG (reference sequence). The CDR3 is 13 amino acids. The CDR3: CAWSVRVAGEQYF. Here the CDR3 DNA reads TGTGCCTGGAGTGTACGGGTGGCTGGCGAGCAGTACTTC.

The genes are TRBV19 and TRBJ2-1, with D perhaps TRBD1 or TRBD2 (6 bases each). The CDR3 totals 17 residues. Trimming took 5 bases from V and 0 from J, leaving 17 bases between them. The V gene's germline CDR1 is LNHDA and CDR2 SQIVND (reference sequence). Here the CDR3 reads CASSLATGLSSYNEQFF. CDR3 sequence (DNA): TGTGCCAGTAGTCTCGCGACAGGACTAAGCTCCTACAATGAGCAGTTCTTC. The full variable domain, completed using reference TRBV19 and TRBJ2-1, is DGGITQSPKYLFRKEGQNVTLSCEQNLNHDAMYWYRQDPGQGLRLIYYSQIVNDFQKGDIAEGYSVSREKKESFPLTVTSAQKNPTAFYLCASSLATGLSSYNEQFFGPGTRLTVL.

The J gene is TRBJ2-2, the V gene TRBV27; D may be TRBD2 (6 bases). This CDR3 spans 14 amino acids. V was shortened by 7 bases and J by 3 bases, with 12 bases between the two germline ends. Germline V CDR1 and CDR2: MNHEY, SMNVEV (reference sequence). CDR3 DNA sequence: TGTGCCAGCACTGCGGGGCGGTACACCGGGGAGCTGTTTTTT. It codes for CASTAGRYTGELFF.

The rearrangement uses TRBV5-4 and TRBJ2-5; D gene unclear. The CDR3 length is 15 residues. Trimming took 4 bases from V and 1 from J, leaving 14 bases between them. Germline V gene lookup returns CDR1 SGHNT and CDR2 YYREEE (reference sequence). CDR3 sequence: CASSARGSGQETQYF. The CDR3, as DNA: TGTGCCAGCAGCGCCCGTGGGTCTGGCCAAGAGACCCAGTACTTC.

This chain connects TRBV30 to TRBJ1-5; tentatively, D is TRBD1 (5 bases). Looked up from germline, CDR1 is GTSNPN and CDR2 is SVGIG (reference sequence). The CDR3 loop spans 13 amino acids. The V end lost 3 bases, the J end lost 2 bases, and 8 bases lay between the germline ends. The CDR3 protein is CAWRGQGNQPQHF. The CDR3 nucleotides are TGTGCCTGGAGGGGGCAGGGCAATCAGCCCCAGCATTTT.

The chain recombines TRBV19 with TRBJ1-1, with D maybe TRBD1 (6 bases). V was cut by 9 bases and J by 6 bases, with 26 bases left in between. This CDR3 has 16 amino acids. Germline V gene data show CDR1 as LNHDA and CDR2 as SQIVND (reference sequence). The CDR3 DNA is TGTGCCAGCCAAAACTCAGGACAGTCAGGCTCTTCTGAAGCTTTCTTT. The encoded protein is CASQNSGQSGSSEAFF.

The CDR3 DNA follows: TGTGCCAGCAGTGAAGCGCTAGGGACAGGGGATGAAAAACTGTTTTTT. It translates to CASSEALGTGDEKLFF. The V and J genes are TRBV6-1 and TRBJ1-4, with TRBD1 matching over 10 bases. The CDR3 runs to 16 residues. Germline CDR1 reads MNHNS; CDR2 reads SASEGT. V lost 0 bases and J lost 6; bases outside the gene matches: 4.

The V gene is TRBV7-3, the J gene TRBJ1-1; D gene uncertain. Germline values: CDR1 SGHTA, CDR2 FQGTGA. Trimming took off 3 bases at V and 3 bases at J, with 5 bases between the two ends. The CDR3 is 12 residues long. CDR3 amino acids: CASSFTDTEAFF. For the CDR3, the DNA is TGTGCCAGCAGCTTCACGGACACTGAAGCTTTCTTT.

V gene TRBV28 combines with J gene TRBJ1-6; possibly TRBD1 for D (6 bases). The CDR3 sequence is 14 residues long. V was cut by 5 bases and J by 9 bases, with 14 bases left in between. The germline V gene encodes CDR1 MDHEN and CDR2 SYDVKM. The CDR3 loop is CASSQSKQGSPLHF. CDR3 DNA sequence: TGTGCCAGCAGTCAAAGCAAACAGGGTTCACCCCTCCACTTT.

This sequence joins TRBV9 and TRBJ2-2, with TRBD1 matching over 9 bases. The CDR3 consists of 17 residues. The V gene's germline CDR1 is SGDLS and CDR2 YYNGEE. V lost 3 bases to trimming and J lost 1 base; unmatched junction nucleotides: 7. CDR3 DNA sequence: TGTGCCAGCAGCGAGGGTGAGGGACAGGGGAACACCGGGGAGCTGTTTTTT. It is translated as CASSEGEGQGNTGELFF.

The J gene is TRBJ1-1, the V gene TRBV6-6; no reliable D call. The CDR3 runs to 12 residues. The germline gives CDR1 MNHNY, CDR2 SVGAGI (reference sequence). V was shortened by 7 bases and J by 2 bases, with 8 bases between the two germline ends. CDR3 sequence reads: CASKEGNTEAFF. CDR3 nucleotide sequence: TGTGCCAGCAAAGAGGGAAACACTGAAGCTTTCTTT.

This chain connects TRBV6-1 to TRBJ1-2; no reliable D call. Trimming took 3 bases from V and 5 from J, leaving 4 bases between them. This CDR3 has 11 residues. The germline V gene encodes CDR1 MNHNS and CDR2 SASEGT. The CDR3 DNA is TGTGCCAGCAGTGAGTGGTATGGCTACACCTTC. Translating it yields CASSEWYGYTF.

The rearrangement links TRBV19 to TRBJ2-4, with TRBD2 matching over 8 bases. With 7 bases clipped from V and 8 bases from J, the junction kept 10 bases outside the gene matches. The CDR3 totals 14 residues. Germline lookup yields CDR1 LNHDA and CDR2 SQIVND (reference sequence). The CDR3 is CASNIGGVGDIQYF. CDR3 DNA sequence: TGTGCCAGTAATATCGGGGGGGTCGGGGACATTCAGTACTTC.

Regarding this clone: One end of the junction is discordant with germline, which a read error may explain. The CDR3 sequence is CASRLGTANTGELFF. For the CDR3, the DNA is TGTGCTAGCAGACTCGGGACAGCGAACACCGGGGAGCTGTTTTTT. The V gene is TRBV7-7, the J gene TRBJ2-2; 7 positions match TRBD1. The CDR3 is 15 residues long. Looked up from germline, CDR1 is SSHAT and CDR2 is FNYEAQ (reference sequence).

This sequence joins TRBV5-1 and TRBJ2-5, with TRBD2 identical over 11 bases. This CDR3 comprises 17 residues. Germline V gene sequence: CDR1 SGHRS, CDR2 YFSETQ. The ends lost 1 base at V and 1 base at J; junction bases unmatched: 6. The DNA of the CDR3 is TGCGCCAGCAGCTTGATGGGGACTAGCGGATTCCAAGAGACCCAGTACTTC. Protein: CASSLMGTSGFQETQYF.

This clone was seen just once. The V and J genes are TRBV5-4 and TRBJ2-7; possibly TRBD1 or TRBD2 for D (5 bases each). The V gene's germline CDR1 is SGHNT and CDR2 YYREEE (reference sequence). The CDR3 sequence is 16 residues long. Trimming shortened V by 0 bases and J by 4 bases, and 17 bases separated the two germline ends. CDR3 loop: CASSLGGDLGKYEQYV. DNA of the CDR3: TGTGCCAGCAGCTTGGGAGGGGATCTAGGTAAATACGAGCAGTACGTC.